This T cell receptor (beta chain) was sequenced in a study of T cells in narcolepsy (dated by TCRdb to about 2018). Background for the entire study: The study enrolled patients with narcolepsy type 1 or type 2 (NT1, NT2) together with healthy control donors. To look for autoreactive T cells in narcolepsy patients that target self-antigens of hypocretin neurons (hypocretin, TRIB2), the study used TCR Vbeta sequencing to follow clonotypes in blood and CSF. What the work shows at the level of the full study, not this receptor alone: Autoreactive clonotypes were reported to be detected serially in the blood of the same patients and of different patients, but not in the blood of healthy controls. HCRT-specific and TRIB2-specific autoreactive clonotypes were highlighted in plots that compared CD4+ T cell clonotypes in CSF versus blood from the same patient. Patients and controls had similar numbers of sequenced blood memory CD4+ clonotypes, with averages of 39,000 to 50,000 in patients and 30,000 to 35,000 in controls. Certain blood memory CD4+ repertoires from patients and controls had no sequences that matched autoreactive T cell clones.

Comments on this clone: The antigen it recognizes is unknown. Within one base of it there is no much larger clone, and no base qualities were kept.

Libraries were prepared through the immunoSEQ multiplex PCR assay. TCRdb mirrors the immuneACCESS table, restricted to in-frame sequences. Some clones are absent from its copies; in checked studies, under half trace to an unresolved V gene, and the reason for the others is unknown. Present in this sample are tens of thousands of clones, around 86% of which were seen just once. The ten top clones hold over 0.9% of the sample. Memory CD4+ T cells were sorted ex vivo from peripheral blood of narcolepsy patients and healthy controls for TCR Vbeta sequencing. The CDR1 and CDR2 encoded by the germline V gene are SGHRS and YFSETQ. From cysteine to phenylalanine, the CDR3 is 16 amino acids long. Of all the DNA, just the CDR3 is kept, 48 bases in frame from base 1. At the junction V is shortened by 0 bases and J by 3 bases; bases outside the gene matches: 6.

The sequence links TRBV5-1 to TRBJ2-3, and 8 junctional nucleotides match TRBD1. The origin of this receptor is a human donor with narcolepsy. Source material: CD45RA- memory CD4+ T cells from PBMCs. The cell subset or site label on this specimen signifies: memory T cells sorted ex vivo from peripheral blood. The DNA is as follows: TGCGCCAGCAGCTTGGCGGACAGGGACGGAACAGATACGCAGTATTTT. Translated, it gives CASSLADRDGTDTQYF. This CDR3, with the reference TRBV5-1 and TRBJ2-3 proteins standing in past its ends, gives the full variable domain KAGVTQTPRYLIKTRGQQVTLSCSPISGHRSVSWYQQTPGQGLQFLFEYFSETQRNKGNFPGRFSGRQFSNSRSEMNVSTLELGDSALYLCASSLADRDGTDTQYFGPGTRLTVL.